The rows below give T cell receptor beta chains drawn from one sample of a study of shared clonotypes between healthy human individuals. This table comes from immunoSEQ multiplex PCR, and its TCRdb copy is limited to in-frame clones, with some not included. The sample lists approximately 2,300,000 clones, 85% to 95% occurring once. Sequencing was carried out using naive CD4+ T cells from PBMCs. Receptors were obtained from a man aged 18-30 years in good health. Some clones in this sample may be carry-over from other donors' samples. Each CDR3 is given with its conserved first and last residue. D genes are given only for firm matches. Clone size, where shown, is once, few, many, or a class for clones that have expanded.

cdr3_aa cdr3_nt j_call v_call clone_size d_call
CASSEQGAGNEQFF TGTGCCAGCAGTGAACAAGGAGCCGGCAATGAGCAGTTCTTC TRBJ2-1 TRBV6-4 - -
CASSPRAENYGYTF TGTGCCAGCAGCCCCAGAGCGGAAAACTATGGCTACACCTTC TRBJ1-2 TRBV5-5 - -
CASSLGGARQETQYF TGTGCCAGCAGCTTAGGGGGGGCTCGGCAAGAGACCCAGTACTTC TRBJ2-5 TRBV7-8 - -
CSALRAEQFF TGCAGTGCCCTCAGGGCGGAGCAGTTCTTC TRBJ2-1 TRBV20-1 once -
CASSPAGIQETQYF TGTGCCAGCAGCCCCGCCGGGATCCAAGAGACCCAGTACTTC TRBJ2-5 TRBV7-9 - -
CASSSGRNQETQYF TGTGCCAGCAGTTCCGGACGGAATCAAGAGACCCAGTACTTC TRBJ2-5 TRBV27 - -
CASSLGRGWGEKLFF TGTGCCAGCAGTTTAGGGCGGGGATGGGGTGAAAAACTGTTTTTT TRBJ1-4 TRBV27 - -
CASSPRSHRAEAFF TGTGCCAGCAGCCCAAGGTCCCACCGGGCCGAAGCTTTCTTT TRBJ1-1 TRBV7-8 - -
CASSDGTSGTDTQYF TGTGCCAGCAGCGACGGGACTAGCGGCACAGATACGCAGTATTTT TRBJ2-3 TRBV7-2 - TRBD2
CASSLDPALGTDTQYF TGCGCCAGCAGCTTGGATCCGGCGTTGGGCACAGATACGCAGTATTTT TRBJ2-3 TRBV5-1 once -
CASSIQGASYNEQFF TGTGCCAGCAGCATACAGGGGGCGTCCTACAATGAGCAGTTCTTC TRBJ2-1 TRBV11-3 - TRBD1
CAWCPSSETQYF TGTGCCTGGTGTCCCTCATCGGAGACCCAGTACTTC TRBJ2-5 TRBV30 few -
CASSQPGGAEEKLFF TGTGCCAGCAGTCAACCCGGGGGGGCAGAGGAAAAACTGTTTTTT TRBJ1-4 TRBV28 - -
CASSFTGTRNQPQHF TGTGCCAGCAGTTTTACAGGGACGCGCAATCAGCCCCAGCATTTT TRBJ1-5 TRBV28 - -
CASSLKVNEQFF TGTGCCAGCAGTTTAAAGGTTAATGAGCAGTTCTTC TRBJ2-1 TRBV28 - -
CASSLERTKETQYF TGCGCCAGCAGCTTGGAAAGGACCAAAGAGACCCAGTACTTC TRBJ2-5 TRBV5-1 - -
CASSLGDRGGTDTQYF TGTGCCAGCAGCTTAGGGGACAGGGGAGGCACAGATACGCAGTATTTT TRBJ2-3 TRBV7-9 once TRBD1